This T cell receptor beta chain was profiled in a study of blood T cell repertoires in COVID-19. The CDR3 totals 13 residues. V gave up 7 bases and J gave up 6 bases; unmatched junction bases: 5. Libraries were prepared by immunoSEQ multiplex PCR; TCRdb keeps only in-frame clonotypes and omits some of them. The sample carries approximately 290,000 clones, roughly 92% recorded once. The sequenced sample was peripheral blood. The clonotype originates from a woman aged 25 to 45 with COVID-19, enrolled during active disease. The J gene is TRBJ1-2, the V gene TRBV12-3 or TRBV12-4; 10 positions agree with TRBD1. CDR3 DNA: TGTGCCAGCATATTCGACAGGGGGCATGGCTACACCTTC. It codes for CASIFDRGHGYTF.